This record covers a single T cell receptor beta chain. Its antigen is currently unknown. Produced via immunoSEQ multiplex PCR; TCRdb's table is partial and in-frame only. The sample shows some 20,000 clones, approximately 88% of them seen only once. The data were taken from a study of T cell clones after liver transplantation. Overall study: A pre-transplant mixed lymphocyte reaction with TCRbeta sequencing defined graft-donor-reactive clones followed in post-transplant blood. Apart from three HCV-positive recipients, transplants were for non-autoimmune, non-viral reasons. At least one year of complete immunosuppression withdrawal without enzymes over twice normal defined tolerance.

V shed 8 bases and J shed 10 bases, with 18 bases lying between them. Germline CDR1 and CDR2: SNHLY and FYNNEI. The CDR3 is made up of 13 amino acids. Study outcomes and limitations: The donor-reactive repertoire was only partly measurable in two subjects, lacking donor cells.

Source: CD8+ T cells from blood, taken before liver transplant. This sequence originates from a human donor who received a liver transplant. The genes are TRBV2 and TRBJ2-1; perhaps TRBD1 as D (6 bases). The CDR3 spells CASQGLTVGEQFF. The DNA of the CDR3 is TGTGCCAGCCAGGGGCTGACAGTAGGGGAGCAGTTCTTC.